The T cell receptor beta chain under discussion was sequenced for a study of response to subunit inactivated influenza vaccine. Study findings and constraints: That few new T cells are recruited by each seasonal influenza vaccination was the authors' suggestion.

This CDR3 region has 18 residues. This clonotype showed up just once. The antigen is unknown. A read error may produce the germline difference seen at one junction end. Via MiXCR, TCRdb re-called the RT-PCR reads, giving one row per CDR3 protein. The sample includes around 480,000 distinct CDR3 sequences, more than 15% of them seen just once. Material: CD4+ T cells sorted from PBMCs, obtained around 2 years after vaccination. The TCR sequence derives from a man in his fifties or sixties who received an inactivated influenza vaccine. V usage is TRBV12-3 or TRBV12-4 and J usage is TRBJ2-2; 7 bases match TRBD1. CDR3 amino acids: CARSLRAPQGSNTGELFF. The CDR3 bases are TGTGCCCGCAGTTTACGGGCCCCACAGGGGTCAAACACCGGGGAGCTGTTTTTT.